This T cell receptor beta chain was documented in a study of CD8+ T cells in alopecia areata. Study observations and caveats: More clonal than normal scalp was lesional scalp, particularly alopecia totalis/universalis. Among patients, TCR sharing was less clear than in mice, a difference possibly due in part to HLA diversity in the patient population. The link between baseline CD8+ expansion and response remains uncertain with one nonresponder.

A remark on this clone: Its cognate antigen is unknown.

The J segment lost 5 bases and the V segment lost 0 bases, leaving 6 bases of the junction unmatched. CDR3 size: 16 residues. Germline V gives CDR1 MGHRA, CDR2 YSYEKL. TCR sequencing used cDNA made by reverse transcription of extracted RNA. Assay used: immunoSEQ multiplex PCR; TCRdb lists only in-frame clones, some missing. The data show 120,000 to 150,000 clones, roughly four fifths seen once. The treatment: oral pan-JAK inhibitor, 5-10 mg twice daily. This chain connects TRBV4-1 to TRBJ2-2; 7 positions agree with TRBD2. The TCR originated in a human donor with alopecia areata. The sequenced sample was CD8+ T cells sorted from blood, obtained at week 4, from a patient treated with tofacitinib. This chain's CDR3 is CASSQEGGGRTGELFF. As DNA, the CDR3 is TGCGCCAGCAGCCAAGAGGGCGGGGGTAGGACCGGGGAGCTGTTTTTT.